This TCR beta chain appears in the sequencing data of a study of T cells expressing NK-cell markers. Study-level points and caveats: These clonotypes also led the CD3+CD56-NKG2C+ fraction in a handful of donors.

On this clonotype: Its antigen is as yet unknown.

TCRdb re-analyzed the 5' RACE reads; it lists each CDR3 protein once, without DNA. This listing includes 350,000 to 400,000 distinct CDR3 sequences. Sequencing used blood T cells: a sorted CD56 or NKG2C T cell subset, CD4+ or CD8+ T cells, or bulk PBMC T cells (not recorded which). This receptor was obtained from a woman between 50 and 59 years old in good health.

CDR3 in amino acids: CASSPIQGRRGYTF. The chain is built from TRBV12-3 or TRBV12-4 and TRBJ1-2; TCRdb's D call of TRBD1 is untestable without DNA. The CDR3 extends over 14 amino acids.